The 27 T cell receptor beta chains listed next were all sequenced from one sample in a study of blood T cells in healthy people across ages. It was with a sample-barcoded 5' primer and a J-beta primer mix that a second PCR of roughly 7 to 12 cycles was run. TCRdb independently ran MiXCR on the 5' RACE reads; one entry per CDR3 protein. The table records about 930,000 distinct CDR3 sequences, 25% to 35% of them present only once. This sample also belongs to another study, concerning T cells of mothers and their children.

The source material was blood. Receptor source: a woman in her thirties or forties in good health.

Turning to this clonotype: This may be a read error, as it is one base from a much larger clone. The CDR3 DNA reads TGTGCCAGCAGCCCCCTGGGGGAAGAGACCCAGTTCTTC. Translation: CASSPLGEETQFF. V is TRBV7-2 and J is TRBJ2-1; D tentatively fits TRBD1 or TRBD2 (5 bases each). The germline V gene encodes CDR1 SGHTA and CDR2 FQGNSA. The CDR3 is 13 amino acids. Trimming shortened V by 5 bases and J by 13 bases, and 18 bases separated the two germline ends.

This clonotype was seen repeatedly, ten times or more. The rearrangement uses TRBV20-1 and TRBJ1-2; tentative D call: TRBD1 (5 bases). Deletions cut 8 bases from V and 5 bases from J, with 18 bases between. This CDR3 has 13 residues. CDR1 is DFQATT, CDR2 SNEGSKA, per germline (reference sequence). The CDR3 DNA is TGCAGTCTCTGGGACGGCCTAGGGTATGGCTACACCTTC. This gives the protein CSLWDGLGYGYTF.

With regard to this clonotype: A much bigger clone sits one base away, suggesting this may be a read error. DNA of the CDR3: TGTGCCACCAGCGGGGGACAGGAGTATGAGCAGTTCTTC. Translation gives CATSGGQEYEQFF. The V gene is TRBV15, the J gene TRBJ2-1, with 8 positions matching TRBD1. The CDR3 extends over 13 amino acids. Germline CDR1 LNHNV, CDR2 YYDKDF (reference sequence). With V trimmed by 5 bases and J by 8 bases, 5 bases remained unmatched.

The chain couples TRBV6-6 to TRBJ1-2; the D is unclear. The CDR3 runs 14 residues. The germline V and J ends were trimmed by 0 bases and 3 bases, with 8 bases remaining between them. Per the germline V gene, CDR1 is MNHNY and CDR2 is SVGAGI (reference sequence). CDR3 amino acids: CASSYSARDYGYTF. CDR3 nucleotide sequence: TGTGCCAGCAGTTACTCCGCCAGAGACTATGGCTACACCTTC.

To note about this clonotype: A much larger clonotype is one base distant, so this may be a read error. The V call is TRBV7-2, the J call TRBJ2-7; 12 bases align to TRBD2. The germline gives CDR1 SGHTA, CDR2 FQGNSA. The J segment lost 0 bases and the V segment lost 3 bases, leaving 15 bases of the junction unmatched. CDR3 size: 20 residues. CDR3 nucleotides: TGTACCAGCAGCTTGCCCAAACCGGGACTAGCGGGCCGACCCTCCTACGAGCAGTACTTC. Translation: CTSSLPKPGLAGRPSYEQYF.

This chain joins TRBV7-3 and TRBJ2-3; no definite D call. The CDR3 is made up of 17 amino acids. Germline V gene data show CDR1 as SGHTA and CDR2 as FQGTGA. Trimming cost V 4 bases and J 0 bases, with 17 bases left between them. The CDR3 spells CASSSHSRVISTDTQYF. CDR3 DNA sequence: TGTGCCAGCAGCTCACATTCTCGGGTTATCAGCACAGATACGCAGTATTTT.

The V call is TRBV2, the J call TRBJ2-1; D might be TRBD2 (5 bases). This CDR3 spans 13 amino acids. Germline CDR1 is SNHLY and CDR2 is FYNNEI. V lost 10 bases and J 9 bases, leaving 19 bases between the germline ends. For the CDR3, the DNA is TGTGCCACGCGGGTCGGGGTCGGCGGTGAGCAGTTCTTC. It is translated as CATRVGVGGEQFF.

This clonotype has only a few counts. This chain connects TRBV6-1 to TRBJ1-5; D uncertain. CDR3 length: 15 residues. Germline assignment: CDR1 MNHNS and CDR2 SASEGT. Trimming left V 2 bases short and J 0 bases short, with 8 bases between. As DNA, the CDR3 is TGTGCCAGCAGTGAACCAGTAACTAGCAATCAGCCCCAGCATTTT. Translation: CASSEPVTSNQPQHF.

This clonotype has a handful of counts. The J gene is TRBJ2-5, the V gene TRBV20-1; D is uncertain. Germline V gene sequence: CDR1 DFQATT, CDR2 SNEGSKA (reference sequence). The CDR3 is made up of 14 amino acids. Trimming stripped 3 bases from V and 3 bases from J, with 14 bases between. The CDR3 DNA sequence: TGCAGTGCTAGCCCGGGCCTCCAGAAAGAGACCCAGTACTTC. Encoded protein: CSASPGLQKETQYF.

The sample holds many counts of this clonotype. The gene calls are TRBV7-2 and TRBJ2-7; 7 bases are shared with TRBD2. This CDR3 has 15 amino acids. After removal of 0 bases from V and 4 bases from J, the junction contained 6 bases not matched to a gene. Germline assignment: CDR1 SGHTA and CDR2 FQGNSA. The CDR3, as DNA: TGTGCCAGCAGCTTAGCGGGGGGGACCTTATACGAGCAGTACTTC. This translates into CASSLAGGTLYEQYF.

This clonotype appeared a few times. This chain joins TRBV7-2 and TRBJ2-5; TRBD2 aligns across 12 bases. The CDR3 spans 18 residues. Trimming cost V 1 base and J 2 bases; bases outside gene matches: 8. Germline assignment: CDR1 SGHTA and CDR2 FQGNSA. The CDR3 coding sequence is TGTGCCAGCAGCTTAGGACCCTCTAGCGGGGGGGGGCAAGAGACCCAGTACTTC. It codes for CASSLGPSSGGGQETQYF.

The chain carries TRBV20-1 and TRBJ1-4, with 7 positions matching TRBD1. Losses at the gene ends were 6 bases for V and 3 bases for J; bases not matched to a gene: 10. Germline V gene data show CDR1 as DFQATT and CDR2 as SNEGSKA (reference sequence). The CDR3 spans 15 residues. The CDR3 nucleotides are TGCAGTGCCAGGGGGGGAAAAGGGGCTAATGAAAAACTGTTTTTT. Amino acids: CSARGGKGANEKLFF.

This clonotype showed up just a few times. The rearrangement links TRBV18 to TRBJ1-1; no definite D call. Germline CDR1 and CDR2: KGHSH and LQKENI. Trimming left V 5 bases short and J 6 bases short, with 22 bases between. The CDR3 spans 16 residues. CDR3 region: CASSFVPRTPGSEAFF. CDR3 bases: TGTGCCAGCTCATTCGTGCCTAGGACCCCCGGGTCTGAAGCTTTCTTT. Variable domain in full (rest from reference TRBV18 and TRBJ1-1): NAGVMQNPRHLVRRRGQEARLRCSPMKGHSHVYWYRQLPEEGLKFMVYLQKENIIDESGMPKERFSAEFPKEGPSILRIQQVVRGDSAAYFCASSFVPRTPGSEAFFGQGTRLTVV.

This clonotype was seen repeatedly, ten times or more. V usage is TRBV20-1 and J usage is TRBJ2-7, with D hard to call. V lost 2 bases and J lost 2, with 10 bases in between. The CDR3 covers 13 residues. Germline V lookup: CDR1 DFQATT, CDR2 SNEGSKA (reference sequence). CDR3 sequence (DNA): TGCAGTGCTAGAATGGCGGTAACCTACGAGCAGTACTTC. Translated, it gives CSARMAVTYEQYF.

This clonotype came up a few times. J is TRBJ1-2 and V is TRBV4-1, with a possible D match to TRBD1 (5 bases). The germline V gene encodes CDR1 MGHRA and CDR2 YSYEKL. V lost 1 base to trimming and J lost 11 bases, with 14 bases between them. CDR3 length: 13 amino acids. As DNA, the CDR3 is TGCGCCAGCAGCCAAGTGGGCGGGCCAGGGTACACCTTC. Residues: CASSQVGGPGYTF.

This clonotype appeared many times. V and J are TRBV28 and TRBJ2-7; D may be TRBD2 (5 bases). Germline V gene data show CDR1 as MDHEN and CDR2 as SYDVKM. With 2 bases removed from V and 4 bases from J, the gap between germline ends came to 12 bases. This CDR3 is 14 amino acids long. The CDR3: CASSLTTSGYEQYF. The CDR3 bases are TGTGCCAGCAGTTTAACGACAAGCGGTTACGAGCAGTACTTC. Looking up the rest from reference TRBV28 and TRBJ2-7 gives the full variable domain: DVKVTQSSRYLVKRTGEKVFLECVQDMDHENMFWYRQDPGLGLRLIYFSYDVKMKEKGDIPEGYSVSREKKERFSLILESASTNQTSMYLCASSLTTSGYEQYFGPGTRLTVT.

The rearrangement uses TRBV25-1 and TRBJ1-1; tentative D call: TRBD1 (5 bases). This CDR3 is built from 12 residues. Per the germline V gene, CDR1 is MGHDK and CDR2 is SYGVNS. Trimming stripped 5 bases from V and 11 bases from J, with 15 bases between. DNA for the CDR3: TGTGCCAGCAGTTGGGGGATGGACCGGGCTTTCTTT. Translating gives CASSWGMDRAFF.

J is TRBJ1-2 and V is TRBV4-2; weak D call: TRBD1 (5 bases). The CDR3 length is 15 residues. Germline V gives CDR1 LGHNA, CDR2 YNFKEQ. With 0 bases removed from V and 4 bases from J, the gap between germline ends came to 12 bases. DNA for the CDR3: TGTGCCAGCAGCCAAGACACGACAGCAGTCTATGGCTACACCTTC. It encodes CASSQDTTAVYGYTF.

The V gene is TRBV5-1, the J gene TRBJ1-3; no clear D. This CDR3 is 16 amino acids long. The germline V and J ends were trimmed by 5 bases and 0 bases, with 15 bases remaining between them. The germline V gene has CDR1 SGHRS and CDR2 YFSETQ. In DNA, the CDR3 is TGCGCCAGCAGTACCGGGATGGGTGCCTCTGGAAACACCATATATTTT. Its protein product is CASSTGMGASGNTIYF.

This clonotype was counted between two and nine times. The J gene is TRBJ2-3, the V gene TRBV28; TRBD1 agrees at 12 bases. CDR3 length equals 15 residues. V lost 1 base and J lost 9; bases outside the gene matches: 5. Germline assignment: CDR1 MDHEN and CDR2 SYDVKM. CDR3 in amino acids: CASSLFGTGGITQYF. CDR3 nucleotide sequence: TGTGCCAGCAGTTTATTCGGGACAGGGGGCATAACGCAGTATTTT.

The chain is built from TRBV2 and TRBJ1-1; TRBD1 matches at 8 bases. Per the germline V gene, CDR1 is SNHLY and CDR2 is FYNNEI. V shed 7 bases, J shed 7 bases, and the junction held 8 bases outside the gene matches. CDR3 length equals 13 residues. The CDR3 reads CASTAGTGLEAFF. The CDR3 DNA is TGTGCCAGCACCGCAGGGACAGGCCTTGAAGCTTTCTTT.

This clonotype was seen repeatedly, ten times or more. The CDR3 region is CSAMKTGGASEAFF. Here the CDR3 DNA reads TGCAGTGCTATGAAGACAGGGGGCGCCTCTGAAGCTTTCTTT. This rearrangement joins TRBV20-1 to TRBJ1-1, with 10 positions matching TRBD1. CDR1 is DFQATT, CDR2 SNEGSKA, per germline (reference sequence). The V and J ends lost 4 bases and 6 bases, in that order; junction bases with no gene match: 8. The CDR3 has 14 residues.

This clonotype occurred a few times. Germline is not matched at one junction end, which may reflect a read error. This sequence joins TRBV28 and TRBJ1-5; 7 bases align to TRBD1. This CDR3 is built from 17 residues. CDR1 is MDHEN and CDR2 is SYDVKM in the germline V gene. CDR3 region: CASSPALTGKSSQPQHF. CDR3 coding DNA: TGTGCCAGCAGTCCAGCCTTGACAGGGAAAAGCAGTCAGCCCCAGCATTTT. The full variable domain, with the rest looked up from reference TRBV28 and TRBJ1-5, is DVKVTQSSRYLVKRTGEKVFLECVQDMDHENMFWYRQDPGLGLRLIYFSYDVKMKEKGDIPEGYSVSREKKERFSLILESASTNQTSMYLCASSPALTGKSSQPQHFGDGTRLSIL.

The chain links TRBV5-1 to TRBJ2-3; D remains unclear. CDR3 length equals 16 residues. The V end lost 6 bases, the J end lost 0 bases, and 17 bases lay between the germline ends. The germline V gene encodes CDR1 SGHRS and CDR2 YFSETQ. The CDR3 DNA is TGCGCCAGCACCGTAGGAGTCCAGGAGAGCACAGATACGCAGTATTTT. This codes for CASTVGVQESTDTQYF.

This clonotype was seen repeatedly, ten times or more. The rearrangement links TRBV20-1 to TRBJ1-4, with D uncertain. CDR1 is DFQATT, CDR2 SNEGSKA, per germline (reference sequence). The CDR3 runs 11 residues. Trimming stripped 2 bases from V and 8 bases from J, with 6 bases between. The CDR3 DNA is TGCAGTGCTAGAATCAAGGAAAAACTGTTTTTT. Translation: CSARIKEKLFF.

This clonotype was detected many times. CDR3 nucleotide sequence: TGCGCCAGCAGCCAAGATCAGCGGGGGGGACATGTTGAGACCCAGTACTTC. It encodes CASSQDQRGGHVETQYF. The chain links TRBV4-3 to TRBJ2-5; 10 bases fit TRBD2. V shed 0 bases, J shed 5 bases, and the junction held 9 bases outside the gene matches. The CDR3 runs to 17 residues. Germline CDR1 and CDR2: LGHNA and YSLEER.

Ten or more counts support this clonotype. This CDR3 is CASSSGQGSAFF. CDR3 in DNA: TGCGCCAGCAGCTCGGGACAGGGTTCGGCTTTCTTT. V usage is TRBV5-1 and J usage is TRBJ1-1, with TRBD1 identical over 9 bases. Germline lookup yields CDR1 SGHRS and CDR2 YFSETQ. V trimming: 3 bases; J trimming: 11 bases; junction bases outside the gene matches: 5. The CDR3 has 12 residues.